Listed below are T cell receptor beta chains from one sample, sequenced in a study of blood T cell repertoires in COVID-19. Sequencing used immunoSEQ multiplex PCR; TCRdb keeps in-frame clones, though not all of them. The sample records about 6,400 clones, about 79% being singletons. The source material was peripheral blood. These TCRs come from a human donor with active COVID-19. The donor label of this sample is uncertain. CDR3s include the opening cysteine and the closing phenylalanine or tryptophan. A D gene is named only where the DNA matches it firmly. Clone size appears in some rows only: once, few, many, or a class for an expanded clone.

D gene | J gene | clone size | V gene | CDR3 protein | CDR3 DNA
. | TRBJ2-5 | . | TRBV5-4 | CASSGSSVQETQYF | TGTGCCAGCAGCGGCTCTAGCGTCCAAGAGACCCAGTACTTC
. | TRBJ1-3 | . | TRBV5-1 | CASSSTGFGNTIYF | TGCGCCAGCAGCTCTACAGGGTTCGGAAACACCATATATTTT
TRBD2 | TRBJ2-7 | . | TRBV6-1 | CASSVRLAGEYYEQYF | TGTGCCAGCAGTGTAAGACTAGCGGGAGAATACTACGAGCAGTACTTC
TRBD1 | TRBJ1-1 | once | TRBV12-5 | CASGFGTGGRNTEAFF | TGTGCTAGTGGTTTTGGGACAGGGGGACGGAATACTGAAGCTTTCTTT
TRBD2 | TRBJ2-1 | . | TRBV7-2 | CASSLGLAGGPQNEQFF | TGTGCCAGCAGCTTAGGGCTAGCGGGAGGCCCACAGAATGAGCAGTTCTTC
. | TRBJ1-4 | . | TRBV20-1 | CSASPGVAEKLFF | TGCAGTGCTAGTCCAGGGGTAGCTGAAAAACTGTTTTTT
TRBD1 | TRBJ1-1 | . | TRBV5-8 | CASSLQGGDRLAFF | TGTGCCAGCAGCTTGCAGGGAGGGGACAGGCTTGCTTTCTTT
. | TRBJ1-2 | . | TRBV27 | CASSLRGYGYTF | TGTGCCAGCAGTTTACGGGGTTATGGCTACACCTTC
. | TRBJ1-5 | . | TRBV10-2 | CASSYRESNQPQHF | TGCGCCAGCAGTTACAGGGAAAGCAATCAGCCCCAGCATTTT
TRBD1 | TRBJ2-2 | . | TRBV5-1 | CASSEGTGPGELFF | TGCGCCAGCAGCGAAGGGACAGGGCCCGGGGAGCTGTTTTTT
. | TRBJ2-2 | . | TRBV7-8 | CASSHLRGNTGELFF | TGTGCCAGCAGCCACCTCAGGGGGAACACCGGGGAGCTGTTTTTT
TRBD2 | TRBJ2-3 | . | TRBV14 | CASSHRLAGGEDTQYF | TGTGCCAGCAGCCACCGACTAGCGGGAGGGGAAGATACGCAGTATTTT
TRBD2 | TRBJ2-1 | . | TRBV7-8 | CASSLGGEGNEQFF | TGTGCCAGCAGCTTAGGGGGGGAGGGCAATGAGCAGTTCTTC
TRBD1 | TRBJ2-5 | . | TRBV7-9 | CASSLSGGDETQYF | TGTGCCAGCAGCTTATCAGGGGGCGACGAGACCCAGTACTTC
. | TRBJ2-5 | once | TRBV6-5 | CASSQTSFPTETQYF | TGTGCCAGCAGCCAGACTAGTTTCCCTACAGAGACCCAGTACTTC
TRBD1 | TRBJ2-7 | . | TRBV4-3 | CASSQEWDRYGEQYF | TGCGCCAGCAGCCAAGAATGGGACAGGTACGGGGAGCAGTACTTC
. | TRBJ2-3 | . | TRBV7-2 | CASSLGRDSQYF | TGTGCCAGCAGCTTAGGCAGAGACTCGCAGTATTTT
TRBD1 | TRBJ2-3 | . | TRBV18 | CASSGTGATDTQYF | TGTGCCAGCTCTGGGACAGGGGCCACAGATACGCAGTATTTT
TRBD1 | TRBJ2-7 | . | TRBV11-2 | CASSLVRDSTGEQYF | TGTGCCAGCAGCTTAGTTAGGGACAGCACTGGCGAGCAGTACTTC
TRBD1 | TRBJ1-3 | . | TRBV6-5 | CASSYRQGVSIYF | TGTGCCAGCAGTTACAGGCAGGGGGTCTCCATATATTTT
TRBD2 | TRBJ2-3 | . | TRBV29-1 | CSVDLAGNTQYF | TGCAGCGTTGATTTAGCGGGAAATACGCAGTATTTT
TRBD1 | TRBJ1-1 | few | TRBV9 | CASSVRDRSEAFF | TGTGCCAGCAGCGTCCGGGACAGAAGTGAAGCTTTCTTT
TRBD1 | TRBJ2-2 | . | TRBV6-5 | CASSYSQGARTGELFF | TGTGCCAGCAGTTACTCCCAGGGGGCGCGGACCGGGGAGCTGTTTTTT
. | TRBJ1-2 | . | TRBV9 | CASSVVGWVPRANYGYTF | TGTGCCAGCAGCGTAGTCGGTTGGGTGCCGAGGGCTAACTATGGCTACACCTTC
. | TRBJ2-7 | . | TRBV5-1 | CASSLNRWSRYEQYF | TGCGCCAGCAGCTTGAACAGGTGGAGTCGCTACGAGCAGTACTTC
TRBD1 | TRBJ2-3 | . | TRBV3-1/TRBV3-2 | CASSIRTGGTDTQYF | TGTGCCAGCAGCATTCGGACAGGGGGCACAGATACGCAGTATTTT
TRBD2 | TRBJ2-3 | . | TRBV6-6 | CASSYSASGGPDTQYF | TGTGCCAGCAGTTACTCGGCTAGCGGGGGCCCAGATACGCAGTATTTT
. | TRBJ2-3 | . | TRBV2 | CASSESPSGTDTQYF | TGTGCCAGCAGTGAAAGTCCTAGCGGCACAGATACGCAGTATTTT
TRBD1 | TRBJ2-7 | . | TRBV7-8 | CASRHRDRGYEQYF | TGTGCCAGCAGGCACCGGGACAGAGGCTACGAGCAGTACTTC
TRBD2 | TRBJ2-2 | few | TRBV30 | CAWSTSGRDPGELFF | TGTGCCTGGAGTACTAGCGGGAGGGATCCCGGGGAGCTGTTTTTT
. | TRBJ1-4 | . | TRBV5-4 | CASSLRVVKLFF | TGTGCCAGCAGCTTGCGGGTTGTAAAACTGTTTTTT
TRBD2 | TRBJ2-5 | . | TRBV24-1 | CATSVGGSWETQYF | TGTGCCACCAGTGTCGGGGGGAGTTGGGAGACCCAGTACTTC
TRBD2 | TRBJ2-2 | . | TRBV5-1 | CASSPRLAGGYTGELFF | TGCGCCAGCAGCCCACGACTAGCGGGGGGATACACCGGGGAGCTGTTTTTT
. | TRBJ2-7 | few | TRBV11-2 | CASSLGGSSSYEQYF | TGTGCCAGCAGCTTAGGTGGCTCTAGCTCCTACGAGCAGTACTTC
. | TRBJ2-5 | . | TRBV7-9 | CASSLQGRQETQYF | TGTGCCAGCAGCTTACAGGGTAGACAAGAGACCCAGTACTTC
TRBD2 | TRBJ2-2 | . | TRBV7-9 | CASSPGTSLTGELFF | TGTGCCAGCAGCCCCGGGACTAGTTTAACCGGGGAGCTGTTTTTT
. | TRBJ2-7 | once | TRBV7-2 | CASSLVRSEGEQYF | TGTGCCAGCAGCTTAGTAAGGAGCGAAGGAGAGCAGTACTTC
. | TRBJ2-3 | . | TRBV11-3 | CASSLDGGATDTQYF | TGTGCCAGCAGCTTAGACGGAGGGGCCACAGATACGCAGTATTTT
. | TRBJ1-4 | . | TRBV2 | CASDRVLGEKLFF | TGTGCCAGCGACCGGGTATTGGGTGAAAAACTGTTTTTT
. | TRBJ1-6 | . | TRBV9 | CASSPGSARNSPLHF | TGTGCCAGCAGCCCCGGATCTGCGCGGAATTCACCCCTCCACTTT
. | TRBJ1-2 | few | TRBV6-5 | CASSLQGTYGYTF | TGTGCCAGCAGTTTACAGGGCACCTATGGCTACACCTTC
TRBD2 | TRBJ2-1 | . | TRBV11-2 | CASSLVGRGAGYEQFF | TGTGCCAGCAGCTTAGTGGGGCGGGGGGCTGGCTATGAGCAGTTCTTC
TRBD2 | TRBJ2-7 | . | TRBV5-8 | CASSLAASGVSYEQYF | TGTGCCAGCAGCTTGGCGGCTAGCGGGGTCTCCTACGAGCAGTACTTC